This TCR beta chain was recovered during a study of T cells in Graves' hyperthyroidism and ophthalmopathy. The V end was cut by 0 bases, the J end by 1 base, with 10 bases between. CDR1 and CDR2 (germline): GTSNPN, SVGIG (reference sequence). The CDR3 contains 14 residues. In its sample, this clonotype was seen many times. Its cognate antigen is unknown. Researchers took RNA transcripts and amplified the TCR beta CDR3 regions from them. During a first-round RT-PCR of the TCR CDR3, the HTBI primer set was used. Each CDR3 protein gets one entry after TCRdb re-called the multiplex PCR reads with MiXCR. The sample consists of 640,000 or so distinct CDR3 sequences, about 15% of them appearing once. Findings and caveats of the study: Ophthalmopathy was distinguished from stable hyperthyroidism by 13 V-J signatures.

The chain has TRBV30 and TRBJ2-7, with D uncertain. The sequenced material came from blood. This TCR was sampled from a middle-aged woman with Graves' ophthalmopathy. The DNA of the CDR3 is TGTGCCTGGAGTGTACAAAGAGGTTCCTACGAGCAGTACTTC. Encoded protein: CAWSVQRGSYEQYF. The complete variable domain, with remaining parts taken from reference TRBV30 and TRBJ2-7, reads SQTIHQWPATLVQPVGSPLSLECTVEGTSNPNLYWYRQAAGRGLQLLFYSVGIGQISSEVPQNLSASRPQDRQFILSSKKLLLSDSGFYLCAWSVQRGSYEQYFGPGTRLTVT.